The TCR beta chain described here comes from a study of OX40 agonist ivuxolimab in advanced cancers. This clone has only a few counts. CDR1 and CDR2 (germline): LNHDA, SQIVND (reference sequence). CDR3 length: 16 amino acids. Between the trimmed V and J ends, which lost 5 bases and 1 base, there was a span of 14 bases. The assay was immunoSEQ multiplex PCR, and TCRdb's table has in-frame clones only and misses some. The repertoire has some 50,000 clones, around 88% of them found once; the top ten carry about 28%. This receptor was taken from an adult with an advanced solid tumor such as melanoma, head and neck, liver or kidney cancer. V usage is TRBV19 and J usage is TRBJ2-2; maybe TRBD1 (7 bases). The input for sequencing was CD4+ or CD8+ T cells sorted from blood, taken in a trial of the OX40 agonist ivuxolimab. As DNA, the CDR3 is TGTGCCAGTAGTCTGCAGGGGGACTGGAACACCGGGGAGCTGTTTTTT. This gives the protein CASSLQGDWNTGELFF.